This TCR beta chain was recorded in a study of T cells after yellow fever vaccination. The overall study: SMART-Seq v4 Ultra Low Input served to prepare low-cell-number fractions.

This clonotype came up many times. An end of the junction differs from the germline gene, which may be a read error. The germline V gene encodes CDR1 SSHAT and CDR2 FNYEAQ (reference sequence). The CDR3 contains 15 residues. Generation of TCR cDNA used 5'RACE template switching (which added a universal primer site and UMIs). MiXCR, run by TCRdb on the 5' RACE reads, gives a single entry per CDR3 protein. The data hold roughly 170,000 distinct CDR3 sequences, with roughly 6.2% observed a single time. The source is a man between 18 and 29 years old who received the YFV17D yellow fever vaccine. The sequences come from CD4+ T cells sorted from PBMCs, collected on the day of the first yellow fever vaccination. V usage is TRBV7-7 and J usage is TRBJ2-2; maybe TRBD2 (6 bases). The CDR3 DNA reads as TGTGCTAGCAGCTTTTACGGGGGTAACACCGGGGAGCTGTTTTTT. This codes for CASSFYGGNTGELFF.